This T cell receptor (beta chain) stems from a study of T-cell reconstitution after alpha-beta-depleted transplantation in children. Unique molecular identifiers were incorporated when the TCRbeta library was constructed. TCRdb re-derived calls from the PCR reads in MiXCR, one entry per CDR3 protein. The sample comprises about 500,000 distinct CDR3 sequences, about 33% of which are singletons, and more than 2% rests with the top ten. The junction had 14 bases not matched to a gene; V was cut back by 2 bases and J by 5 bases. The germline V gene has CDR1 DFQATT and CDR2 SNEGSKA (reference sequence). The length of the CDR3 is 16 residues.

The chain links TRBV20-1 to TRBJ2-7; the match to TRBD1 covers 8 bases. The material was PBMCs from the stem cell graft donor, obtained from the stem cell graft. The TCR comes from a human donor who donated a stem cell graft to a child with aplastic anemia. CDR3 DNA: TGCAGTGCTAGACAGCTGCAGGGGGCGTTCATCGACGAGCAGTACTTC. It codes for CSARQLQGAFIDEQYF.